Following are 24 T cell receptor beta chains from one sample sequenced in a study of T-cell memory formation after mild COVID-19. TCRdb reprocessed the 5' RACE reads via MiXCR and lists one record per CDR3 protein. Seen here are a few hundred thousand distinct CDR3 sequences, about 23% observed once, and the top ten hold about 12%. The specimen was PBMCs or a T cell subset sorted from them (not recorded which). All receptors derive from an adult woman who had mild COVID-19 (a few samples of this study predate the infection). Cell type and time point are not known.

The rearrangement uses TRBV5-1 and TRBJ2-2; either TRBD1 or TRBD2 may fit D (6 bases each). The V gene's germline CDR1 is SGHRS and CDR2 YFSETQ. The V and J ends lost 2 bases and 5 bases respectively, with 16 bases between them. The CDR3 covers 16 residues. As DNA, the CDR3 is TGCGCCAGCAGCTTTCATTCTCAGGGGACTACCGGGGAGCTGTTTTTT. Translated, it gives CASSFHSQGTTGELFF.

The chain links TRBV12-3 or TRBV12-4 to TRBJ1-4; D call uncertain. The CDR3 is 12 residues long. The V end was cut by 7 bases, the J end by 5 bases, with 8 bases between. The chain's CDR3 is CASNRPNEKLFF. CDR3 sequence (DNA): TGTGCCAGCAACCGCCCCAATGAAAAACTGTTTTTT.

This clonotype occurred a few times. The chain links TRBV7-8 to TRBJ2-1; TRBD2 matches at 9 bases. V shed 6 bases and J 9 bases; nucleotides not matched to a gene: 6. The CDR3 runs 13 residues. The germline V gene encodes CDR1 SGHVS and CDR2 FQNEAQ. Here the CDR3 reads CASSRILAGEQFF. DNA for the CDR3: TGTGCCAGCAGTCGTATACTAGCGGGTGAGCAGTTCTTC.

This clonotype turned up a few times. The chain couples TRBV7-2 to TRBJ2-1; D is unclear. CDR3 length: 18 residues. Trimming shortened V by 1 base and J by 0 bases, and 16 bases separated the two germline ends. CDR1 and CDR2 from the germline V gene are SGHTA and FQGNSA. The CDR3 nucleotides read TGTGCCAGCAGCTTAGGCCCCACCAGGCATAGCTCCTACAATGAGCAGTTCTTC. Translated, it gives CASSLGPTRHSSYNEQFF.

This clonotype was seen a few times. This chain links TRBV20-1 with TRBJ2-6; maybe TRBD1 (5 bases). Trimming pared 4 bases from V and 3 bases from J, leaving 7 bases between. The CDR3 is made up of 13 amino acids. Per the germline V gene, CDR1 is DFQATT and CDR2 is SNEGSKA (reference sequence). The CDR3 DNA reads as TGCAGTGCTAACAGGTTTGGGGCCAACGTCCTGACTTTC. It yields the protein CSANRFGANVLTF.

This clonotype was seen only a few times. The gene calls are TRBV28 and TRBJ2-7; 11 bases match TRBD1. CDR1 and CDR2 (germline): MDHEN, SYDVKM. This CDR3 spans 15 amino acids. Trimming cost V 6 bases and J 3 bases; bases outside gene matches: 7. The CDR3 nucleotides read TGTGCCAGCAGATCCTCGGGGACAGGGGGCTACGAGCAGTACTTC. Amino acid sequence: CASRSSGTGGYEQYF.

A single count supports this clonotype. This chain links TRBV5-1 with TRBJ1-2; 9 nucleotides match TRBD1. The CDR3 is made up of 16 amino acids. Losses at the gene ends were 2 bases for V and 6 bases for J; bases not matched to a gene: 11. Germline V gene lookup returns CDR1 SGHRS and CDR2 YFSETQ. CDR3 coding DNA: TGCGCCAGCAGCTTTGGGACAGGGTCAGGTTTCAATGGCTACACCTTC. Its translation: CASSFGTGSGFNGYTF.

This clonotype was detected only a few times. This rearrangement joins TRBV7-8 to TRBJ2-7; 8 bases fit TRBD1. Germline lookup yields CDR1 SGHVS and CDR2 FQNEAQ. After removal of 1 base from V and 5 bases from J, the junction contained 16 bases not matched to a gene. The CDR3 consists of 18 residues. Here the CDR3 reads CASSLGRRGGQAEDEQYF. The CDR3 nucleotides are TGTGCCAGCAGCTTAGGTAGACGAGGGGGACAGGCGGAGGACGAGCAGTACTTC.

This clonotype was detected a few times. The chain combines TRBV20-1 with TRBJ2-1; no reliable D call. Germline CDR1 and CDR2: DFQATT and SNEGSKA (reference sequence). This CDR3 has 16 residues. The V end was cut by 1 base, the J end by 0 bases, with 13 bases between. CDR3 bases: TGCAGTGCTAGAGGGTTCGAGACGAGCTCCTACAATGAGCAGTTCTTC. Amino acids: CSARGFETSSYNEQFF.

This clonotype was found a few times. J is TRBJ2-6 and V is TRBV15; D unclear. The V and J ends lost 3 bases and 0 bases respectively, with 9 bases between them. The CDR3 length is 16 residues. The germline V gene encodes CDR1 LNHNV and CDR2 YYDKDF (reference sequence). This CDR3 reads CATSRQSTSGANVLTF. The CDR3 DNA follows: TGTGCCACCAGCAGGCAGTCTACCTCTGGGGCCAACGTCCTGACTTTC.

The chain combines TRBV7-8 with TRBJ1-5, with 7 bases identical to TRBD1. The CDR3 spans 16 residues. V was clipped by 5 bases and J by 0 bases; unmatched bases: 7. Germline CDR1 is SGHVS and CDR2 is FQNEAQ. The CDR3 nucleotides are TGTGCCAGCAGCCTCGGGACAGTTAATAGCAATCAGCCCCAGCATTTT. The encoded protein is CASSLGTVNSNQPQHF.

For this clonotype: The junction shows a germline mismatch at one end, possibly a read error. The chain carries TRBV4-3 and TRBJ2-3; TRBD2 aligns across 8 bases. This CDR3 has 15 residues. From germline, CDR1 is LGHNA and CDR2 YSLEER. The CDR3 DNA follows: TGCGACAGCAGCCAAGCGGGAGCGAGCACAGATACGCAGTATTTT. Encoded protein: CDSSQAGASTDTQYF.

This clonotype was seen a handful of times. The CDR3 here is CASSRLVSTDTQYF. As DNA, the CDR3 is TGTGCCAGCAGCCGGTTAGTTAGCACAGATACGCAGTATTTT. This chain uses TRBV14 with TRBJ2-3; no clear D gene. The CDR3 length is 14 residues. Germline V gives CDR1 SGHDN, CDR2 FVKESK. The V and J ends lost 4 bases and 0 bases respectively, with 8 bases between them.

The chain uses TRBV7-9 and TRBJ2-3; 7 nucleotides agree with TRBD2. From germline, CDR1 is SEHNR and CDR2 FQNEAQ (reference sequence). The CDR3 runs 16 residues. Trimming took 5 bases from V and 2 from J; bases not matched to a gene: 10. CDR3 DNA: TGTGCCAGCAGCAGAGTGGCGGGGGTACTCACAGATACGCAGTATTTT. Its protein product is CASSRVAGVLTDTQYF.

There are a few counts of this clonotype. The CDR3 protein is CAILRGLAGGSYEQYF. Here the CDR3 DNA reads TGTGCCATCCTAAGGGGACTAGCGGGAGGGTCCTACGAGCAGTACTTC. The V gene is TRBV10-3, the J gene TRBJ2-7; 16 bases fit TRBD2. Trimming removed 8 bases from V and 1 base from J; junction bases left unmatched: 5. The CDR3 sequence is 16 residues long. The V gene's germline CDR1 is ENHRY and CDR2 SYGVKD.

The V gene is TRBV18, the J gene TRBJ2-7, with D perhaps TRBD2 (5 bases). CDR1 is KGHSH and CDR2 is LQKENI in the germline V gene. The CDR3 sequence is 17 residues long. The V end lost 1 base, the J end lost 1 base, and 17 bases lay between the germline ends. CDR3 DNA sequence: TGTGCCAGCTCACCACTTGGCGGGCTAAGGGATTCCTACGAGCAGTACTTC. Its protein is CASSPLGGLRDSYEQYF. Using reference TRBV18 and TRBJ2-7 for the parts outside the CDR3, the full variable domain is NAGVMQNPRHLVRRRGQEARLRCSPMKGHSHVYWYRQLPEEGLKFMVYLQKENIIDESGMPKERFSAEFPKEGPSILRIQQVVRGDSAAYFCASSPLGGLRDSYEQYFGPGTRLTVT.

The chain combines TRBV7-3 with TRBJ2-1; 10 bases map to TRBD2. V lost 0 bases, J lost 9 bases, and 8 bases stayed unmatched. In germline, CDR1 is SGHTA, CDR2 FQGTGA. This CDR3 region has 16 residues. The CDR3 spells CASSLTLAGGQSEQFF. In DNA, the CDR3 is TGTGCCAGCAGCTTAACGTTAGCGGGGGGCCAGAGTGAGCAGTTCTTC.

The sample holds a few counts of this clonotype. This sequence joins TRBV20-1 and TRBJ1-2; 9 bases map to TRBD1. V lost 1 base to trimming and J lost 8 bases; unmatched junction nucleotides: 2. The CDR3 consists of 12 residues. CDR1 is DFQATT, CDR2 SNEGSKA, per germline (reference sequence). The CDR3 coding sequence is TGCAGTGCTAGAGGGACAGGGGTCGGCTACACCTTC. It encodes CSARGTGVGYTF.

The chain joins TRBV15 to TRBJ2-1, with 9 bases fitting TRBD2. V lost 1 base and J lost 9; bases outside the gene matches: 10. The CDR3 length is 16 residues. Germline V gives CDR1 LNHNV, CDR2 YYDKDF (reference sequence). This CDR3 is CATSRGGHSGSFEQFF. The DNA of the CDR3 is TGTGCCACCAGCAGAGGGGGGCATAGCGGGAGCTTTGAGCAGTTCTTC.

The chain links TRBV30 to TRBJ2-1, with 8 bases identical to TRBD2. The CDR3 length is 15 residues. With V trimmed by 2 bases and J by 9 bases, 12 bases remained unmatched. From germline, CDR1 is GTSNPN and CDR2 SVGIG (reference sequence). CDR3 DNA sequence: TGTGCCTGGAGTAAGGACGGGGGGGTCCTTTCTGAGCAGTTCTTC. Residues: CAWSKDGGVLSEQFF. Complete variable domain (other parts from reference TRBV30 and TRBJ2-1): SQTIHQWPATLVQPVGSPLSLECTVEGTSNPNLYWYRQAAGRGLQLLFYSVGIGQISSEVPQNLSASRPQDRQFILSSKKLLLSDSGFYLCAWSKDGGVLSEQFFGPGTRLTVL.

This chain connects TRBV12-3 or TRBV12-4 to TRBJ1-3; D not resolved. Trimming took off 4 bases at V and 5 bases at J, with 12 bases between the two ends. The CDR3 spans 14 residues. In nucleotides, the CDR3 is TGTGCCAGCAGTTCAACGGATGGGAGAAACACCATATATTTT. Amino acid sequence: CASSSTDGRNTIYF.

As to this clonotype: A read error may produce the germline difference seen at one junction end. The chain couples TRBV4-1 to TRBJ2-1, with 9 positions matching TRBD2. CDR1 and CDR2 from the germline V gene are MGHRA and YSYEKL. The CDR3 runs to 13 residues. The CDR3 protein is CASSQDWRGGGIF. The CDR3, as DNA: TGCGCCAGCAGCCAAGATTGGCGGGGGGGCGGGATCTTC.

This clonotype was observed a single time. The chain recombines TRBV20-1 with TRBJ2-7; 10 bases are shared with TRBD1. With 6 bases clipped from V and 3 bases from J, the junction kept 8 bases outside the gene matches. The CDR3 loop spans 14 amino acids. Germline loops: CDR1 DFQATT, CDR2 SNEGSKA (reference sequence). The CDR3 DNA is TGCAGTGCCGAGGGACGGGACAGGGGCTACGAGCAGTACTTC. It translates to CSAEGRDRGYEQYF.

This clonotype was detected a few times. The genes are TRBV7-3 and TRBJ2-3, with TRBD2 as a possible D gene (5 bases). From germline, CDR1 is SGHTA and CDR2 FQGTGA. V shed 4 bases and J shed 2 bases, with 10 bases lying between them. This CDR3 is built from 14 residues. CDR3 amino acids: CASSSPGVTDTQYF. The CDR3, as DNA: TGTGCCAGCAGCTCTCCCGGGGTCACAGATACGCAGTATTTT. The full variable domain, rest sourced from reference TRBV7-3 and TRBJ2-3, is GAGVSQTPSNKVTEKGKYVELRCDPISGHTALYWYRQSLGQGPEFLIYFQGTGAADDSGLPNDRFFAVRPEGSVSTLKIQRTERGDSAVYLCASSSPGVTDTQYFGPGTRLTVL.